The 18 T cell receptor beta chains below were found in one sample sequenced in a study of monozygotic twins with inflammatory bowel disease. TCRdb re-called the 5' RACE reads and gives one entry per CDR3 protein, without DNA. The sample table includes some 170,000 distinct CDR3 sequences. Specimen: blood. The receptors come from a human donor with ulcerative colitis or Crohn's disease, or a healthy co-twin of an affected twin (not recorded which).

The rearrangement uses TRBV2 and TRBJ2-1; the D gene TCRdb calls, TRBD2, cannot be checked with no DNA. The CDR3 spans 15 residues. Germline lookup yields CDR1 SNHLY and CDR2 FYNNEI. CDR3 amino acids: CASSEVGTSINGQFF. Combining the CDR3 with reference TRBV2 and TRBJ2-1 gives the whole variable domain EPEVTQTPSHQVTQMGQEVILRCVPISNHLYFYWYRQILGQKVEFLVSFYNNEISEKSEIFDDQFSVERPDGSNFTLKIRSTKLEDSAMYFCASSEVGTSINGQFFGPGTRLTVL.

V is TRBV7-6 and J is TRBJ2-7; there is no DNA to check the TCRdb D call of TRBD1. CDR3 length: 17 amino acids. Germline loops: CDR1 SGHVS, CDR2 FNYEAQ. This CDR3 reads CASSLIGRGTLPYEQYF. Full variable domain (rest looked up from reference TRBV7-6 and TRBJ2-7): GAGVSQSPRYKVTKRGQDVALRCDPISGHVSLYWYRQALGQGPEFLTYFNYEAQQDKSGLPNDRFSAERPEGSISTLTIQRTEQRDSAMYRCASSLIGRGTLPYEQYFGPGTRLTVT.

The chain uses TRBV5-1 and TRBJ1-6; TCRdb gives TRBD1 as the D gene, but with no DNA this cannot be confirmed. This CDR3 spans 13 amino acids. CDR1 is SGHRS, CDR2 YFSETQ, per germline. The CDR3 here is CASSKGQDSPLHF.

The chain combines TRBV20-1 with TRBJ2-2; TCRdb outputs TRBD1, but without DNA this stays unchecked. The CDR3 totals 17 residues. Germline V CDR1 and CDR2: DFQATT, SNEGSKA (reference sequence). The CDR3 is CSAPRGGGGTNTGELFF.

The CDR3: CASSQHPGGRNEQYF. V and J are TRBV7-2 and TRBJ2-7; TCRdb returns TRBD1, unconfirmable since there is no DNA. The germline V gene encodes CDR1 SGHTA and CDR2 FQGNSA. The CDR3 sequence is 15 residues long.

This rearrangement joins TRBV3-1 to TRBJ2-4; TCRdb names TRBD1, which stays unverified in the absence of DNA. This CDR3 region has 14 residues. Germline loops: CDR1 LGHDT, CDR2 YNNKEL (reference sequence). CDR3 sequence: CASSQDLTGNIQYF.

Here the CDR3 reads CASERGGRWNTQYF. The J gene is TRBJ2-3, the V gene TRBV7-2; TCRdb indicates TRBD1, and absent DNA this call remains unverified. Germline V gene lookup returns CDR1 SGHTA and CDR2 FQGNSA. This CDR3 contains 14 residues.

The CDR3: CASSLGGRGYTF. The V and J genes are TRBV12-3 or TRBV12-4 and TRBJ1-2; TCRdb returns TRBD1, unconfirmable since there is no DNA. CDR3 length equals 12 residues.

V gene TRBV11-2 combines with J gene TRBJ2-5; TCRdb selects TRBD1, and the lack of DNA leaves this call unchecked. Germline V gene data show CDR1 as SGHAT and CDR2 as FQNNGV. This CDR3 contains 15 residues. CDR3 residues: CASSLGQGAGETQYF.

The chain uses TRBV25-1 and TRBJ2-7. CDR1 is MGHDK, CDR2 SYGVNS, per germline. This CDR3 region has 14 residues. The CDR3 sequence is CASSVSADPYEQYF.

The V and J genes are TRBV27 and TRBJ2-7; TCRdb indicates TRBD2, and absent DNA this call remains unverified. The CDR3 contains 15 residues. CDR1 and CDR2 from the germline V gene are MNHEY and SMNVEV (reference sequence). CDR3 region: CASSTPGGHSYEQYF.

The V call is TRBV7-9, the J call TRBJ2-7; the D call from TCRdb, TRBD1, cannot be confirmed without DNA. Germline loops: CDR1 SEHNR, CDR2 FQNEAQ (reference sequence). The CDR3 runs 13 residues. The chain's CDR3 is CASSLAGGSEQYF.

The rearrangement uses TRBV20-1 and TRBJ2-3; TCRdb returns TRBD2, unconfirmable since there is no DNA. Looked up from germline, CDR1 is DFQATT and CDR2 is SNEGSKA (reference sequence). The CDR3 has 14 residues. The CDR3 sequence: CSALGGGGTDTQYF.

This chain uses TRBV5-5 with TRBJ2-7; absent DNA, TCRdb's TRBD2 call cannot be checked. In germline, CDR1 is SGHKS, CDR2 YYEKEE (reference sequence). The CDR3 consists of 15 residues. CDR3 residues: CASSPTGTSVYEQYF. Drawing the rest from reference TRBV5-5 and TRBJ2-7, the complete variable domain is DAGVTQSPTHLIKTRGQQVTLRCSPISGHKSVSWYQQVLGQGPQFIFQYYEKEERGRGNFPDRFSARQFPNYSSELNVNALLLGDSALYLCASSPTGTSVYEQYFGPGTRLTVT.

The chain carries TRBV20-1 and TRBJ2-1; TCRdb reports TRBD2, a call that lacks DNA to check it against. The length of the CDR3 is 14 residues. The germline V gene encodes CDR1 DFQATT and CDR2 SNEGSKA (reference sequence). The CDR3 sequence is CSARDSGVGNEQFF.

The J gene is TRBJ2-7, the V gene TRBV19; TCRdb proposes TRBD2, but this gene call is untestable without DNA. The CDR3 runs to 15 residues. Per the germline V gene, CDR1 is LNHDA and CDR2 is SQIVND (reference sequence). CDR3 sequence: CASSMLYGPSYEQYF.

The J gene is TRBJ2-7, the V gene TRBV20-1; without DNA, the TCRdb call of TRBD1 cannot be checked. CDR3 size: 14 residues. Germline V gene sequence: CDR1 DFQATT, CDR2 SNEGSKA (reference sequence). The CDR3 region is CSAPPRGGKDEQYF.

The chain carries TRBV6-2 or TRBV6-3 and TRBJ1-4. The CDR3 covers 13 residues. Per the germline V gene, CDR1 is MNHEY and CDR2 is SVGEGT. CDR3 region: CASNDGGSEKLFF.